One sample yielded the 32 T cell receptor beta chains listed below, sequenced in a study of T cells after yellow fever vaccination. TCRdb re-analysed the 5' RACE reads in MiXCR, keeping a single row per CDR3 protein. This sample has approximately 550,000 distinct CDR3 sequences, with 15% to 20% found just once. The sample in question was PBMCs, obtained 15 days after the yellow fever booster vaccination. These receptors originate from a young man who received the YFV17D yellow fever vaccine.

The chain uses TRBV12-3 or TRBV12-4 and TRBJ2-1; D may be TRBD2 (5 bases). Trimming left V 7 bases short and J 7 bases short, with 17 bases between. The CDR3 totals 14 residues. CDR3 loop: CASNPTKAENEQFF. The CDR3 DNA reads as TGTGCCAGCAATCCTACCAAAGCGGAAAATGAGCAGTTCTTC.

The V gene is TRBV4-2, the J gene TRBJ1-2, with D possibly being TRBD1 (5 bases). CDR3 size: 13 residues. V lost 7 bases and J lost 3, with 12 bases in between. Looked up from germline, CDR1 is LGHNA and CDR2 is YNFKEQ. The CDR3 DNA reads as TGTGCCAGCAAGCCCGGGACGGACTATGGCTACACCTTC. Its protein product is CASKPGTDYGYTF.

The chain has TRBV12-3 or TRBV12-4 and TRBJ2-1, with D possibly being TRBD1 or TRBD2 (6 bases each). The CDR3 runs to 15 residues. Deletions cut 6 bases from V and 7 bases from J, with 19 bases between. The CDR3: CASRPSTGGGNEQFF. CDR3 DNA: TGTGCCAGCAGACCCTCGACAGGAGGGGGGAATGAGCAGTTCTTC.

CDR3 nucleotides: TGTGCCAGCAGCTCAAATCAGGGTGGCGAGCAGTACTTC. It encodes CASSSNQGGEQYF. The chain links TRBV7-3 to TRBJ2-7, with D perhaps TRBD1 (5 bases). V lost 4 bases and J 6 bases, leaving 13 bases between the germline ends. The CDR3 runs to 13 residues. Germline V lookup: CDR1 SGHTA, CDR2 FQGTGA.

The chain couples TRBV6-5 to TRBJ1-6, with a tentative D call TRBD1 (6 bases). Deletions cut 2 bases from V and 6 bases from J, with 11 bases between. The CDR3 sequence is 15 residues long. Per germline, CDR1 MNHEY and CDR2 SVGAGI. CDR3 sequence reads: CASSYLGGVNSPLHF. CDR3 in DNA: TGTGCCAGCAGTTACCTCGGGGGCGTTAATTCACCCCTCCACTTT.

This clonotype was counted between two and nine times. The rearrangement joins TRBV29-1 to TRBJ1-1; D remains unclear. V dropped 5 bases and J dropped 2 bases, with 9 bases sitting between them. Germline CDR1 SQVTM, CDR2 ANQGSEA. The length of the CDR3 is 12 residues. This CDR3 is CSVSISNTEAFF. In DNA form, the CDR3 reads TGCAGCGTTAGTATTTCAAACACTGAAGCTTTCTTT.

This clonotype turned up a few times. The rearrangement joins TRBV20-1 to TRBJ1-1, with unresolved D. V shed 3 bases and J shed 3 bases, with 11 bases lying between them. Germline CDR1 is DFQATT and CDR2 is SNEGSKA (reference sequence). The CDR3 is 13 residues long. The CDR3 reads CSASWTQDTEAFF. The CDR3 nucleotides read TGCAGTGCTAGCTGGACTCAAGACACTGAAGCTTTCTTT.

In this sample, this clonotype turned up a few times. The CDR3 sequence: CASSIGLAGELDTQYF. The DNA for the CDR3 is TGCGCCAGCAGCATCGGACTAGCGGGAGAATTAGATACGCAGTATTTT. The chain employs TRBV5-1 and TRBJ2-3, with 13 bases fitting TRBD2. Trimming removed 4 bases from V and 5 bases from J; junction bases left unmatched: 7. The CDR3 runs 16 residues. Germline-derived CDR1 and CDR2 are SGHRS and YFSETQ.

This clonotype came up a few times. V and J are TRBV18 and TRBJ2-5; 10 nucleotides match TRBD1. J lost 3 bases, V lost 3 bases, and 4 bases had no gene match. Germline CDR1 KGHSH, CDR2 LQKENI. This CDR3 region has 15 residues. CDR3 DNA: TGTGCCAGCTCACCCAGGACAGGGGGTGAAGAGACCCAGTACTTC. Translation gives CASSPRTGGEETQYF.

This clonotype has at least ten counts. The chain employs TRBV4-2 and TRBJ2-3; 8 bases are shared with TRBD1. The CDR3 runs 17 residues. After removal of 1 base from V and 5 bases from J, the junction contained 11 bases not matched to a gene. From germline, CDR1 is LGHNA and CDR2 YNFKEQ. The CDR3 DNA follows: TGTGCCAGCAGCCAAGGGCAGTCAGGGGGCAATGGAGATACGCAGTATTTT. This translates into CASSQGQSGGNGDTQYF.

This clonotype has more than one count but fewer than ten. The chain employs TRBV14 and TRBJ2-7, with D perhaps matching TRBD1 (6 bases). Germline V gene data show CDR1 as SGHDN and CDR2 as FVKESK. The germline V and J ends were trimmed by 2 bases and 3 bases, with 11 bases remaining between them. The CDR3 consists of 14 residues. Written as DNA, the CDR3 is TGTGCCAGCAGCCAACCCGGGACACACTACGAGCAGTACTTC. Amino acids: CASSQPGTHYEQYF.

This clonotype was seen a handful of times. This chain links TRBV5-5 with TRBJ2-1; TRBD2 is a possible D gene (7 bases). This CDR3 region has 15 residues. V shed 5 bases and J shed 7 bases, with 19 bases lying between them. CDR1 is SGHKS and CDR2 is YYEKEE in the germline V gene (reference sequence). The DNA for the CDR3 is TGTGCCAGCAGACCCCCTGGGGGGGCTCAAAATGAGCAGTTCTTC. Its translation: CASRPPGGAQNEQFF. Looking up the rest from reference TRBV5-5 and TRBJ2-1 gives the full variable domain: DAGVTQSPTHLIKTRGQQVTLRCSPISGHKSVSWYQQVLGQGPQFIFQYYEKEERGRGNFPDRFSARQFPNYSSELNVNALLLGDSALYLCASRPPGGAQNEQFFGPGTRLTVL.

This clonotype showed up just a few times. V and J are TRBV29-1 and TRBJ2-2; D may be TRBD1 (6 bases). V was trimmed by 4 bases and J by 1 base, leaving 10 bases between them. Per the germline V gene, CDR1 is SQVTM and CDR2 is ANQGSEA. This CDR3 is 14 amino acids long. The CDR3 loop is CSVVGGLNTGELFF. DNA for the CDR3: TGCAGCGTTGTAGGGGGATTGAACACCGGGGAGCTGTTTTTT.

This clonotype was counted between two and nine times. The junction differs from germline at one of its ends, possibly a read error. The V call is TRBV4-1, the J call TRBJ2-5; a weak D match, TRBD2 (5 bases). The CDR3 covers 9 residues. Germline V lookup: CDR1 MGHRA, CDR2 YSYEKL. DNA of the CDR3: TGCGCCAGCAGCCAGCGGGCGGACTTC. It translates to CASSQRADF.

The J gene is TRBJ2-3, the V gene TRBV7-6; TRBD2 agrees at 16 bases. J gave up 3 bases and V 0 bases, and 3 bases lay outside the gene matches. The length of the CDR3 is 18 residues. Germline V CDR1 and CDR2: SGHVS, FNYEAQ. The CDR3 DNA is TGTGCCAGCAGCTTAGCGGGACTAGCGGGAGGGCCGACAGATACGCAGTATTTT. Residues: CASSLAGLAGGPTDTQYF.

The chain employs TRBV27 and TRBJ2-5; 7 positions agree with TRBD1. V was clipped by 4 bases and J by 5 bases; unmatched bases: 7. The CDR3 has 14 amino acids. Germline V gene data show CDR1 as MNHEY and CDR2 as SMNVEV (reference sequence). CDR3 in DNA: TGTGCCAGCAGTTGGTCAGGGGGTGGGGAGACCCAGTACTTC. This codes for CASSWSGGGETQYF.

The V and J genes are TRBV7-2 and TRBJ2-1; D is unresolved. Germline CDR1 and CDR2: SGHTA and FQGNSA. CDR3 size: 11 residues. The V end lost 5 bases, the J end lost 8 bases, and 7 bases lay between the germline ends. As DNA, the CDR3 is TGTGCCAGCAGCCATAGGGATGAGCAGTTCTTC. Translation: CASSHRDEQFF.

This clonotype was seen a few times. This chain links TRBV20-1 with TRBJ1-1; D ambiguous. Germline V CDR1 and CDR2: DFQATT, SNEGSKA (reference sequence). This CDR3 contains 12 residues. V dropped 3 bases and J dropped 1 base, with 6 bases sitting between them. DNA for the CDR3: TGCAGTGCTAGTCGGGGGAACACTGAAGCTTTCTTT. Residues: CSASRGNTEAFF.

The gene calls are TRBV3-1 and TRBJ1-1; TRBD1 agrees at 9 bases. Germline CDR1 LGHDT, CDR2 YNNKEL (reference sequence). The V and J ends lost 0 bases and 2 bases, in that order; junction bases with no gene match: 7. The CDR3 covers 17 residues. Here the CDR3 DNA reads TGTGCCAGCAGCCAAGATGGGACAGGGTGGATTAACACTGAAGCTTTCTTT. It is translated as CASSQDGTGWINTEAFF.

V usage is TRBV10-2 and J usage is TRBJ2-7; 8 positions match TRBD2. With V trimmed by 4 bases and J by 3 bases, 5 bases remained unmatched. This CDR3 spans 14 amino acids. Germline values: CDR1 WSHSY, CDR2 SAAADI. The CDR3 bases are TGCGCCAGCAGTGCCGGGAGGGCCGTCTACGAGCAGTACTTC. Amino acid sequence: CASSAGRAVYEQYF.

This clonotype occurred a few times. V is TRBV20-1 and J is TRBJ2-2; the match to TRBD2 covers 7 bases. Trimming took 1 base from V and 8 from J; bases not matched to a gene: 10. This CDR3 contains 15 residues. Germline CDR1 is DFQATT and CDR2 is SNEGSKA (reference sequence). CDR3 nucleotides: TGCAGTGCTAGAGTTGCGGGAGTGGTATATGGGGAGCTGTTTTTT. Its translation is CSARVAGVVYGELFF.

The V and J genes are TRBV27 and TRBJ1-3; 7 bases match TRBD1. CDR3 size: 15 residues. V shed 4 bases and J 0 bases; nucleotides not matched to a gene: 3. Per the germline V gene, CDR1 is MNHEY and CDR2 is SMNVEV (reference sequence). The CDR3 loop is CASSSRGFSGNTIYF. DNA for the CDR3: TGTGCCAGCAGTTCCAGGGGGTTCTCTGGAAACACCATATATTTT.

This clonotype was picked up a small number of times. The gene calls are TRBV20-1 and TRBJ2-5; possibly TRBD1 for D (6 bases). V shed 3 bases and J shed 1 base, with 12 bases lying between them. CDR3 length equals 14 residues. The germline gives CDR1 DFQATT, CDR2 SNEGSKA (reference sequence). This chain's CDR3 is CSARRGTAQETQYF. The CDR3 DNA sequence: TGCAGTGCTAGGAGGGGGACGGCCCAAGAGACCCAGTACTTC.

Only a few counts were recorded for this clonotype. The chain employs TRBV7-9 and TRBJ2-7; D call uncertain. The CDR3 loop spans 12 amino acids. V shed 3 bases and J shed 3 bases, with 6 bases lying between them. Germline V lookup: CDR1 SEHNR, CDR2 FQNEAQ (reference sequence). The CDR3 sequence: CASSFNDYEQYF. The CDR3, as DNA: TGTGCCAGCAGCTTCAACGACTACGAGCAGTACTTC.

The chain employs TRBV7-2 and TRBJ1-5; TRBD1 is a possible D gene (6 bases). The CDR3 has 14 residues. Trimming left V 4 bases short and J 9 bases short, with 16 bases between. Germline V lookup: CDR1 SGHTA, CDR2 FQGNSA. CDR3 sequence reads: CASSSGQWKSPQHF. CDR3 DNA sequence: TGTGCCAGCAGCTCCGGACAGTGGAAGTCGCCCCAGCATTTT. Drawing the rest from reference TRBV7-2 and TRBJ1-5, the complete variable domain is GAGVSQSPSNKVTEKGKDVELRCDPISGHTALYWYRQSLGQGLEFLIYFQGNSAPDKSGLPSDRFSAERTGGSVSTLTIQRTQQEDSAVYLCASSSGQWKSPQHFGDGTRLSIL.

The sample holds a few counts of this clonotype. The chain is built from TRBV7-2 and TRBJ2-5; 7 positions agree with TRBD2. Trimming removed 5 bases from V and 9 bases from J; junction bases left unmatched: 6. The CDR3 consists of 12 residues. Germline V gene lookup returns CDR1 SGHTA and CDR2 FQGNSA. CDR3 bases: TGTGCCAGCAGCGATAGCGGGCGGGCCCAGTACTTC. Translated: CASSDSGRAQYF.

There are a few counts of this clonotype. This chain links TRBV4-1 with TRBJ2-1; 10 bases match TRBD2. The CDR3 runs 17 residues. Germline V CDR1 and CDR2: MGHRA, YSYEKL. V gave up 4 bases and J gave up 2 bases; unmatched junction bases: 8. The CDR3 reads CASSLGTSAITYNEQFF. The CDR3 nucleotides are TGCGCCAGCAGCCTTGGGACTAGCGCTATCACCTACAATGAGCAGTTCTTC.

The V gene is TRBV9, the J gene TRBJ2-7; TRBD2 matches at 12 bases. The germline V gene has CDR1 SGDLS and CDR2 YYNGEE. Trimming at V came to 5 bases and at J to 0 bases, leaving 12 bases not matched to a gene. The CDR3 is 18 residues long. The CDR3 here is CASSAGTSGSRSSYEQYF. The CDR3 region has the DNA TGTGCCAGCAGTGCCGGGACTAGCGGGTCCCGGAGCTCCTACGAGCAGTACTTC.

This clonotype appeared a few times. This chain links TRBV6-5 with TRBJ2-7; D might be TRBD1 (6 bases). The CDR3 spans 15 residues. The V gene's germline CDR1 is MNHEY and CDR2 SVGAGI. The V end lost 0 bases, the J end lost 1 base, and 10 bases lay between the germline ends. Written as DNA, the CDR3 is TGTGCCAGCAGTTACTCGAATCAGGGGTCCTACGAGCAGTACTTC. Translated: CASSYSNQGSYEQYF.

This clonotype occurred a few times. This sequence joins TRBV15 and TRBJ2-1, with 10 positions matching TRBD2. This CDR3 is built from 15 residues. Looked up from germline, CDR1 is LNHNV and CDR2 is YYDKDF (reference sequence). With 1 base clipped from V and 5 bases from J, the junction kept 2 bases outside the gene matches. Written as DNA, the CDR3 is TGTGCCACCAGCAGAGTCCTAGCGGGGGACAATGAGCAGTTCTTC. It yields the protein CATSRVLAGDNEQFF.

The chain uses TRBV10-3 and TRBJ2-1; D not resolved. The CDR3 length is 18 residues. The V and J ends lost 3 bases and 3 bases respectively, with 21 bases between them. Germline CDR1 and CDR2: ENHRY and SYGVKD. CDR3 nucleotide sequence: TGTGCCATCAGTGATACCTCGGACGGACGCCCTAACTACAATGAGCAGTTCTTC. Amino acids: CAISDTSDGRPNYNEQFF.

This rearrangement joins TRBV5-1 to TRBJ2-7, with 12 bases identical to TRBD2. After removal of 2 bases from V and 3 bases from J, the junction contained 3 bases not matched to a gene. The CDR3 loop spans 15 amino acids. Per germline, CDR1 SGHRS and CDR2 YFSETQ. CDR3 protein: CASSFPGLAGYEQYF. CDR3 sequence (DNA): TGCGCCAGCAGCTTTCCGGGACTAGCGGGCTACGAGCAGTACTTC.